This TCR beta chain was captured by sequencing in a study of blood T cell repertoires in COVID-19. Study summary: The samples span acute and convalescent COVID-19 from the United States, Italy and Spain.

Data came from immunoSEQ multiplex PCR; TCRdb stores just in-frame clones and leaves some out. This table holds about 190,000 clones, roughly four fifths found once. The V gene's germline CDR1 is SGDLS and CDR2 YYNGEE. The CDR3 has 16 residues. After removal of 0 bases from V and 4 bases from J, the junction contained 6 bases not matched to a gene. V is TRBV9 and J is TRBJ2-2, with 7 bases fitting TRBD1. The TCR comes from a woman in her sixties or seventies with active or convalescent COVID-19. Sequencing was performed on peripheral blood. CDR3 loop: CASSVAFRGPTGELFF. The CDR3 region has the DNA TGTGCCAGCAGCGTAGCTTTTAGGGGGCCCACCGGGGAGCTGTTTTTT.